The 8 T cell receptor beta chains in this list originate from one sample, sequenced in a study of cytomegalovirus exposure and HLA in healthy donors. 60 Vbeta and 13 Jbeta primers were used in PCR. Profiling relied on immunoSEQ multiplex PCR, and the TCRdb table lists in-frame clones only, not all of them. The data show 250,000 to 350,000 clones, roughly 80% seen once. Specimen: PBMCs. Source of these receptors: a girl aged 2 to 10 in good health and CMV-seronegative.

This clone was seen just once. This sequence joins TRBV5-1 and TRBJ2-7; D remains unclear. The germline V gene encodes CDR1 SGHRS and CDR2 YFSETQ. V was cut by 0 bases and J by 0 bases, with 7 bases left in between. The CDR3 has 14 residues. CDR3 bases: TGCGCCAGCAGCTTGGCCAGTTTCTCCTACGAGCAGTACTTC. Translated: CASSLASFSYEQYF.

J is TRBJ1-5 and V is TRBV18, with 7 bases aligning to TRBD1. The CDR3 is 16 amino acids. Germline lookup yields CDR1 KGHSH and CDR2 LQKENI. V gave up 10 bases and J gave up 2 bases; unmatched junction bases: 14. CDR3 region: CATSLRQGEGNQPQHF. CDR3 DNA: TGTGCCACCTCCTTGCGCCAGGGGGAAGGCAATCAGCCCCAGCATTTT. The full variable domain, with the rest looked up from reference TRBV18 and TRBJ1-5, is NAGVMQNPRHLVRRRGQEARLRCSPMKGHSHVYWYRQLPEEGLKFMVYLQKENIIDESGMPKERFSAEFPKEGPSILRIQQVVRGDSAAYFCATSLRQGEGNQPQHFGDGTRLSIL.

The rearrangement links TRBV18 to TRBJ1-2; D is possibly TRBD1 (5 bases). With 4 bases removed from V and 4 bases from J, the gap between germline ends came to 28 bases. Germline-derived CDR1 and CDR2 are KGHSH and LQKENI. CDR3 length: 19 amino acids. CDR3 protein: CASSRISGAMAKAGYGYTF. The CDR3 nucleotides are TGTGCCAGCTCACGCATCTCCGGGGCGATGGCTAAAGCGGGCTATGGCTACACCTTC.

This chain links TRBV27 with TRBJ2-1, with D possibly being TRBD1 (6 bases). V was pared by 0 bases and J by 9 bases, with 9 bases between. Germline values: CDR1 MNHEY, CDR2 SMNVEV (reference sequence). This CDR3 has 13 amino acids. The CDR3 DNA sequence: TGTGCCAGCAGTTTATCGGGGGCGCGTGAGCAGTTCTTC. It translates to CASSLSGAREQFF.

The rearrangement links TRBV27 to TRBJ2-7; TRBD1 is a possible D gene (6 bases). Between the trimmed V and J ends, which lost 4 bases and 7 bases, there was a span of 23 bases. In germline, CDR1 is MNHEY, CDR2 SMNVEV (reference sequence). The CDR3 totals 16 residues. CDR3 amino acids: CASSSSGTGQGGEQYF. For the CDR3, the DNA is TGTGCCAGCAGTTCCTCCGGGACCGGCCAAGGGGGAGAGCAGTACTTC.

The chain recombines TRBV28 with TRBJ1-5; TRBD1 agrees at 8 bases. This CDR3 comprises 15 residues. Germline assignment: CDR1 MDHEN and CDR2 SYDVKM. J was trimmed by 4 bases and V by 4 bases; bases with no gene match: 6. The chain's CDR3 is CASSYPQGGNQPQHF. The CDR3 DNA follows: TGTGCCAGCAGTTACCCACAGGGGGGTAATCAGCCCCAGCATTTT.

The CDR3 DNA reads TGTGCCAGCAGACAGGGGGCCTATGGCTACACCTTC. Protein: CASRQGAYGYTF. The chain has TRBV6-1 and TRBJ1-2; 9 bases are a match to TRBD1. The CDR3 has 12 residues. The V and J ends lost 6 bases and 4 bases, in that order; junction bases with no gene match: 0. The germline V gene encodes CDR1 MNHNS and CDR2 SASEGT.

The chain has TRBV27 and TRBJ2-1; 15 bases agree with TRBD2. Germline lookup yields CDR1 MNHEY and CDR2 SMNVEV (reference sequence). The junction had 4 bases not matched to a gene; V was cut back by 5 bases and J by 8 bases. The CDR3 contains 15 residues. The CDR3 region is CASSPRTSGRDEQFF. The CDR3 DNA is TGTGCCAGCAGTCCCAGGACTAGCGGGAGGGATGAGCAGTTCTTC.